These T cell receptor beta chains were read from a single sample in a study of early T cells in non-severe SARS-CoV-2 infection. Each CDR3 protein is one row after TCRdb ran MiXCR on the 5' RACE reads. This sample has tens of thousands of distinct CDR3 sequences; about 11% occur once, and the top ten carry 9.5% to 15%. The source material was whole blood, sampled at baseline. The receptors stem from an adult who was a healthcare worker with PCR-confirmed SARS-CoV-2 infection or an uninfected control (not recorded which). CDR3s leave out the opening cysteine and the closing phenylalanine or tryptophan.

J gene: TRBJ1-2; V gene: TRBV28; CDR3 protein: ASTADGRYGYT
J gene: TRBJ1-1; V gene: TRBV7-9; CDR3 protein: ASRPDGNTEAF
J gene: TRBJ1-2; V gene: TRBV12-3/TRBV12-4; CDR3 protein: ASSIDRVNYGYT
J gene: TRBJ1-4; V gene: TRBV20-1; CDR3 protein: SASSGTNEKLF
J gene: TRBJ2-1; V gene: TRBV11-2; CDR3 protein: ASSLEGNEQL
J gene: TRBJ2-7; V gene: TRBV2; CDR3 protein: ASSSYEQY
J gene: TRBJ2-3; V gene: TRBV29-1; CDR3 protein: SVDDLGDTQY
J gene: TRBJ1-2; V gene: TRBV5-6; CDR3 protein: ASSLRGGPTFNYGYT
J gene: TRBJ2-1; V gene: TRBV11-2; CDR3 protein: ASTWNSGGRQF
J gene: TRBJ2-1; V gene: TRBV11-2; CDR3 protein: ASSLVRGSYNEQF
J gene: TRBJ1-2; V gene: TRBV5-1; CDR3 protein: ASSLDPGRPYGYT
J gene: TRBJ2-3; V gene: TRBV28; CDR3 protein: ASSRGDRATDTQY
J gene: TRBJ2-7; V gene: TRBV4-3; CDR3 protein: ASSQTIGLEFYEQY
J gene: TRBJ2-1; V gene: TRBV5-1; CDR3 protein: ASKTGATGNEQF
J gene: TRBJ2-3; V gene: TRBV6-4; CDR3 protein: ASSDSEGSTDTQY
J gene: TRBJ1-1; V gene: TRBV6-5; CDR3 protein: ASSYTTGGNTEAF
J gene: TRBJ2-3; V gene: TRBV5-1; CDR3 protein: ASSGQGTDTQY
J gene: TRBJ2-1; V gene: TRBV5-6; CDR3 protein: ASSFSRFYNEQF
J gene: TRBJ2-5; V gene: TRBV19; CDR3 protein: ASTTTGGTETQY
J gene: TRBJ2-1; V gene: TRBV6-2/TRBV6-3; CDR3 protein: ASSQNLAGLYNEQF
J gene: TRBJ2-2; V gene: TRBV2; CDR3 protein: ASSERDSNTGELF
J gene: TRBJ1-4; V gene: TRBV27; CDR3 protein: ASSAGAGGANEKLF
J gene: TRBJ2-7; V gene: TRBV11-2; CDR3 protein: ASSPGQNVFEQY
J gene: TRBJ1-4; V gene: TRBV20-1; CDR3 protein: SARDRGRTNEKLF
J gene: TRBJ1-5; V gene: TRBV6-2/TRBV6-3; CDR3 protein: ASNRASQPQH
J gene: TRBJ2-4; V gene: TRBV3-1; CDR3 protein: ASSHGQIGIQY
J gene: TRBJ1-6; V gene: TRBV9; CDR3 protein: ASSRDSYNSPLH
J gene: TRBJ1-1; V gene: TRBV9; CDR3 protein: ASSVGGPNTEAF
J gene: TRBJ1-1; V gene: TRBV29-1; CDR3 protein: SVEDLIGTEAF
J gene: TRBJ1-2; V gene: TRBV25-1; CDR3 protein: ASKGQGGGYT
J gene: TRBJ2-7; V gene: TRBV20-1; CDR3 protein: SAQTGASRANEQY
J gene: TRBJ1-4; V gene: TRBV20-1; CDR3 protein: SAPKPGVMMSGEKLF
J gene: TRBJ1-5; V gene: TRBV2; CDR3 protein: ASSDRQGARRWH
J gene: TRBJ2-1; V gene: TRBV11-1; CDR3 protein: ASRREGSSSYNEQF
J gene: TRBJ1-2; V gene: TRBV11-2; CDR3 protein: ASSLNGPFYGYT
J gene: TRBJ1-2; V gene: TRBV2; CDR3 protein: ASSEGGWDYGYT
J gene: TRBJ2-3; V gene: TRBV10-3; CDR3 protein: AISESIQGAGTDTQY
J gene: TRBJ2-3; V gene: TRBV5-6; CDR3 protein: ASSIGTGVRTDTQY
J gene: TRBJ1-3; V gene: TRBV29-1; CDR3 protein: SVVDRASGNTIY
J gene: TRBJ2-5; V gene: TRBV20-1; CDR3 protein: SATPLGGGQETQY
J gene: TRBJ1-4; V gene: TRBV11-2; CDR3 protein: ASSPIRTNEKLF
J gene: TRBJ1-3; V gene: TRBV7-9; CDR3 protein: ASSLRTTYSGNTIY
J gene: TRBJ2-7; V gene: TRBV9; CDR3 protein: ASSPRTNILPYEQY
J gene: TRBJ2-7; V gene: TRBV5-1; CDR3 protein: ASTWTEGYEQY
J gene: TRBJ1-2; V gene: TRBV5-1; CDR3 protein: ASSLEQGARGYT
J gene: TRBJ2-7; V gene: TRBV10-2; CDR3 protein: ASSERGGYEQY
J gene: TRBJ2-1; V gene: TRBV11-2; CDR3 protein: ASSSLGLAAHNEQF
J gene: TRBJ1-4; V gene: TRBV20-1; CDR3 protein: SARDPGGNEKLF
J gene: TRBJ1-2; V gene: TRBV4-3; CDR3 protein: ASSQDLTGDNYGYT
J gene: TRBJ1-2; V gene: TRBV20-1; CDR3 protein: SALGQPPGGYT
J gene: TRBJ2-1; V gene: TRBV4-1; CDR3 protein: ASSHSTSGFEQF
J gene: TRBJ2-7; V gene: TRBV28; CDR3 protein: ASMDNNSYEQY
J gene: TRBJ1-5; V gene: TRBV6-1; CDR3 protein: ASSDMTGRNQPQH
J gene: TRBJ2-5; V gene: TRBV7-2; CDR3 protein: ASSFPDREETQY
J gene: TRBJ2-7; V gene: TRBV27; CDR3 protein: ASSRTGSSYEQY
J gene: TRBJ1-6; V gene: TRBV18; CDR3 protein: ASSPLGFESPLH
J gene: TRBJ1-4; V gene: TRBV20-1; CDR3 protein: SARGSGSNQGPNEKLF
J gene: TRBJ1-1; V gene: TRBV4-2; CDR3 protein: ASSQDQGDTEAF
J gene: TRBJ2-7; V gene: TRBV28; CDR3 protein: ASRTTGLYEQY
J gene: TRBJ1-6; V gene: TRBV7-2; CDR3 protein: AIAAVNSPLH